This entry concerns a single TCR beta chain. The length of the CDR3 is 16 residues. Germline CDR1 reads SGDLS; CDR2 reads YYNGEE. Trimming cost V 2 bases and J 3 bases; bases outside gene matches: 8. These data are taken from a study of blood T cell repertoires in COVID-19. Study at large: Acute and convalescent COVID-19 specimens originated in the United States, Italy and Spain. Sample material is recorded as cDNA or gDNA derived from T cells, B-cell-depleted T cells, or PBMCs.

Seattle researchers signed up patients amid active infection and tracked them longitudinally. In the original analysis: Estimation of nucleated cell counts was performed using reference gene primer amplification. TCRdb keeps only in-frame clones here, not all; method: immunoSEQ multiplex PCR. V, J and clone size reflect that table, while D and trimming were determined from the DNA. This sample has over 200,000 clones; over 80% occur once, and the top ten carry over 1%. The source is a woman aged 25 to 39 with COVID-19, enrolled during active disease. The source material was peripheral blood. The V gene is TRBV9, the J gene TRBJ2-1; 7 nucleotides match TRBD2. The CDR3 DNA reads TGTGCCAGCAGCGTGGATGGGGAGGGCAACTACAATGAGCAGTTCTTC. Residues: CASSVDGEGNYNEQFF.